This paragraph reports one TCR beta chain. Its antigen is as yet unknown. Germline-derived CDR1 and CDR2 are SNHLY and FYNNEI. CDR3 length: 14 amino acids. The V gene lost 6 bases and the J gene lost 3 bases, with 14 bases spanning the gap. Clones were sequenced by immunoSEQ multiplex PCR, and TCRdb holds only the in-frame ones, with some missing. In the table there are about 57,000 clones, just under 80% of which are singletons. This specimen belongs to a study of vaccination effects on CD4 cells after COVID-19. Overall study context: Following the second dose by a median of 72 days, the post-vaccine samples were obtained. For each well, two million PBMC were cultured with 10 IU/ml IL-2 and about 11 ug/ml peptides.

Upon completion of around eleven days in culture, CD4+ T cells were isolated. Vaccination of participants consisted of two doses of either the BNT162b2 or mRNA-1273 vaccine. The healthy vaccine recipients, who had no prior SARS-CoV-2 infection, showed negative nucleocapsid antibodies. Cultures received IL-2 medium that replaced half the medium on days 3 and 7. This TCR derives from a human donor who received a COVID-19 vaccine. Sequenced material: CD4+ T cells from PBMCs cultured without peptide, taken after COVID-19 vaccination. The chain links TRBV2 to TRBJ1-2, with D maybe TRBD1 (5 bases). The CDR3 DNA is TGTGCCAGCAGCGGTGGGCGGGACCACTATGGCTACACCTTC. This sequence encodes CASSGGRDHYGYTF.